This is a list of T cell receptor beta chains from one sample in a study of cytomegalovirus exposure and HLA in healthy donors. Libraries were prepared by immunoSEQ multiplex PCR; TCRdb keeps only in-frame clonotypes and omits some of them. The data contain around 110,000 clones, 73% of them singletons. Sequences were obtained from PBMCs. The receptors here all came from a man aged 25-40 years in good health and CMV-seronegative. CDR3s include the opening cysteine and the closing phenylalanine or tryptophan. The order of the fields is CDR3 protein, CDR3 DNA, clone size, J gene, V gene, D gene. A D gene is named only where the DNA matches it firmly. A row's size may be missing; if present it is once, few, many or a size class.

CDR3aa: CASSTTPLASETQYF; CDR3nt: TGTGCCAGCAGCACGACCCCCCTAGCATCAGAGACCCAGTACTTC; abundance: NA; j_gene: TRBJ2-5; v_gene: TRBV7-8; d_gene: NA
CDR3aa: CSVVAENGQYF; CDR3nt: TGCAGCGTTGTAGCGGAGAATGGGCAGTATTTT; abundance: NA; j_gene: TRBJ2-3; v_gene: TRBV29-1; d_gene: NA
CDR3aa: CAWSRTGGRNTIYF; CDR3nt: TGTGCCTGGAGCAGGACAGGGGGGAGAAACACCATATATTTT; abundance: NA; j_gene: TRBJ1-3; v_gene: TRBV30; d_gene: TRBD1
CDR3aa: CASSATGSKETQYF; CDR3nt: TGTGCCAGCAGTGCTACCGGGTCCAAAGAGACCCAGTACTTC; abundance: NA; j_gene: TRBJ2-5; v_gene: TRBV6-1; d_gene: NA
CDR3aa: CASRDRGNNEQFF; CDR3nt: TGTGCCAGCAGGGACAGGGGTAACAATGAGCAGTTCTTC; abundance: few; j_gene: TRBJ2-1; v_gene: TRBV14; d_gene: TRBD1
CDR3aa: CASSMRGTGGWSEQFF; CDR3nt: TGTGCCAGTAGTATGAGGGGGACAGGGGGCTGGAGTGAGCAGTTCTTC; abundance: NA; j_gene: TRBJ2-1; v_gene: TRBV19; d_gene: TRBD1
CDR3aa: CASNWDREAEAFF; CDR3nt: TGTGCCAGCAACTGGGACAGGGAGGCTGAAGCTTTCTTT; abundance: NA; j_gene: TRBJ1-1; v_gene: TRBV2; d_gene: TRBD1
CDR3aa: CASSVGLADYEQYF; CDR3nt: TGTGCCAGCAGCGTTGGGCTAGCGGACTACGAGCAGTACTTC; abundance: NA; j_gene: TRBJ2-7; v_gene: TRBV9; d_gene: TRBD2
CDR3aa: CASSHPQGAEQFF; CDR3nt: TGTGCCAGCAGCCACCCACAGGGTGCTGAGCAGTTCTTC; abundance: NA; j_gene: TRBJ2-1; v_gene: TRBV7-9; d_gene: NA
CDR3aa: CASSFYRDNTDTQYF; CDR3nt: TGTGCCAGCAGCTTTTACCGGGACAACACAGATACGCAGTATTTT; abundance: few; j_gene: TRBJ2-3; v_gene: TRBV7-9; d_gene: NA
CDR3aa: CASSPWGGTGGRGYTF; CDR3nt: TGCGCCAGCAGCCCATGGGGCGGGACAGGGGGCCGGGGCTACACCTTC; abundance: NA; j_gene: TRBJ1-2; v_gene: TRBV5-1; d_gene: TRBD1
CDR3aa: CSSSFGGESYTF; CDR3nt: TGTTCCAGCAGCTTCGGGGGGGAAAGCTACACCTTT; abundance: NA; j_gene: TRBJ1-2; v_gene: TRBV7-9; d_gene: NA
CDR3aa: CASSVVLAGGDEQFF; CDR3nt: TGTGCCAGCAGCGTAGTACTAGCGGGAGGGGACGAGCAGTTCTTC; abundance: few; j_gene: TRBJ2-1; v_gene: TRBV9; d_gene: TRBD2
CDR3aa: CASSLAGGTDTQYF; CDR3nt: TGTGCCAGCAGTTTGGCGGGAGGCACAGATACGCAGTATTTT; abundance: NA; j_gene: TRBJ2-3; v_gene: TRBV28; d_gene: TRBD2
CDR3aa: CASTAAGAVIYNEQFF; CDR3nt: TGTGCCAGCACCGCCGCAGGGGCAGTAATTTACAATGAGCAGTTCTTC; abundance: NA; j_gene: TRBJ2-1; v_gene: TRBV5-4; d_gene: NA
CDR3aa: CASATGSAGELFF; CDR3nt: TGTGCCAGCGCTACCGGGAGCGCCGGGGAGCTGTTTTTT; abundance: few; j_gene: TRBJ2-2; v_gene: TRBV6-5; d_gene: NA
CDR3aa: CAISQGQFRTGELFF; CDR3nt: TGTGCCATCAGCCAGGGACAGTTCAGGACCGGGGAGCTGTTTTTT; abundance: NA; j_gene: TRBJ2-2; v_gene: TRBV10-3; d_gene: TRBD1
CDR3aa: CASSQDGRLDSVNTEAFF; CDR3nt: TGCGCCAGCAGCCAAGATGGAAGACTGGACTCGGTGAACACTGAAGCTTTCTTT; abundance: few; j_gene: TRBJ1-1; v_gene: TRBV4-1; d_gene: NA
CDR3aa: CAWSVTDRGETQYF; CDR3nt: TGTGCCTGGAGTGTGACTGACCGGGGAGAGACCCAGTACTTC; abundance: NA; j_gene: TRBJ2-5; v_gene: TRBV30; d_gene: NA
CDR3aa: CASSDPNRAGNQPQHF; CDR3nt: TGTGCCAGCAGTGATCCAAACAGGGCCGGGAATCAGCCCCAGCATTTT; abundance: few; j_gene: TRBJ1-5; v_gene: TRBV28; d_gene: NA
CDR3aa: CATSRDLSQPQHF; CDR3nt: TGTGCCACCAGCAGAGATCTCAGTCAGCCCCAGCATTTT; abundance: NA; j_gene: TRBJ1-5; v_gene: TRBV15; d_gene: NA
CDR3aa: CSSSPGTGVPLSEAFF; CDR3nt: TGTTCCAGCAGCCCCGGGACAGGAGTGCCACTATCGGAAGCTTTCTTT; abundance: NA; j_gene: TRBJ1-1; v_gene: TRBV7-9; d_gene: TRBD1
CDR3aa: CASSERRQGANTIYF; CDR3nt: TGTGCCAGCAGTGAGAGACGACAGGGGGCAAACACCATATATTTT; abundance: few; j_gene: TRBJ1-3; v_gene: TRBV2; d_gene: TRBD1
CDR3aa: CAWSKGLAGGPHNEQFF; CDR3nt: TGTGCCTGGAGCAAGGGACTAGCGGGAGGCCCGCACAATGAGCAGTTCTTC; abundance: NA; j_gene: TRBJ2-1; v_gene: TRBV30; d_gene: TRBD2